The clone carrying this T cell receptor (beta chain) was counted between two and nine times. Its antigen is still unknown. This entry belongs to a study of early T cells in non-severe SARS-CoV-2 infection. Whole-study findings and limits: VDJdb matching skewed toward anti-spike CD8 responses, missing private and CD4 specificities.

Separate cDNA molecules each had unique molecular identifiers attached to them. TCRdb ran MiXCR on the 5' RACE reads and lists one entry per CDR3 protein. This sample has about 77,000 distinct CDR3 sequences, with approximately 16% found just once. V was pared by 5 bases and J by 3 bases, with 15 bases between. The CDR3 sequence is 15 residues long. From germline, CDR1 is SGHAT and CDR2 FQNNGV. Sequencing input: whole blood. The chain is built from TRBV11-2 and TRBJ2-3; D might be TRBD1 or TRBD2, each matching 5 bases. This receptor was identified in an adult who was a healthcare worker with PCR-confirmed SARS-CoV-2 infection or an uninfected control (not recorded which). CDR3 amino acids: CASSPGDLGTDTQYF. The CDR3 DNA is TGTGCCAGCAGCCCCGGGGACCTTGGGACAGATACGCAGTATTTT.